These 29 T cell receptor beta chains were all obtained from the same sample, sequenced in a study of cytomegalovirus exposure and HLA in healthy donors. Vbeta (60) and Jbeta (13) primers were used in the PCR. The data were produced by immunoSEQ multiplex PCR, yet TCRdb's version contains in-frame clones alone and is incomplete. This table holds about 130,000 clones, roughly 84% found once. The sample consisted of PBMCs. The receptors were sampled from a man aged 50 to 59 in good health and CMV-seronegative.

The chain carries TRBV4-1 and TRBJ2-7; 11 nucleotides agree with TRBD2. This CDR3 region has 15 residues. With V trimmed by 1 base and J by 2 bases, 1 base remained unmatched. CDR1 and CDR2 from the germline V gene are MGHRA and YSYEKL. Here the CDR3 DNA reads TGCGCCAGCAGCCAAGTTAGCGGGGGGGCCTACGAGCAGTACTTC. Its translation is CASSQVSGGAYEQYF.

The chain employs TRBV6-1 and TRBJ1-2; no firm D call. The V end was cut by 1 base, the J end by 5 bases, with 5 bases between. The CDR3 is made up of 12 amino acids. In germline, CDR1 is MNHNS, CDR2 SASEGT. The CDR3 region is CASSEGGYGYTF. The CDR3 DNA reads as TGTGCCAGCAGTGAAGGAGGGTATGGCTACACCTTC.

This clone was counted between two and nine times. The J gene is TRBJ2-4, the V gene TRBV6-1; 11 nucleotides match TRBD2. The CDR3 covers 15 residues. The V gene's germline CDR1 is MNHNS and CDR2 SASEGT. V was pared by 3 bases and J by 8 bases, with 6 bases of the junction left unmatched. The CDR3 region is CASSDIAGGPDIQYF. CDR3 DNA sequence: TGTGCCAGCAGTGACATAGCGGGGGGGCCCGACATTCAGTACTTC.

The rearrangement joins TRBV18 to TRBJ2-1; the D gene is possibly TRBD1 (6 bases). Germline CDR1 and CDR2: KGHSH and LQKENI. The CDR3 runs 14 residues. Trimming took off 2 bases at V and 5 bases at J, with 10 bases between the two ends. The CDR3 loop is CASSPGGDNNEQFF. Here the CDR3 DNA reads TGTGCCAGCTCACCAGGGGGCGACAACAATGAGCAGTTCTTC.

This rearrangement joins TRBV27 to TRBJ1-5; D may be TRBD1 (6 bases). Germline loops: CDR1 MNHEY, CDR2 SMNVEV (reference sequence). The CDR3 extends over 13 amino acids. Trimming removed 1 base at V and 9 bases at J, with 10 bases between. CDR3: CASSLLLTGPQHF. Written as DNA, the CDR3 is TGTGCCAGCAGTTTATTGCTGACAGGGCCCCAGCATTTT.

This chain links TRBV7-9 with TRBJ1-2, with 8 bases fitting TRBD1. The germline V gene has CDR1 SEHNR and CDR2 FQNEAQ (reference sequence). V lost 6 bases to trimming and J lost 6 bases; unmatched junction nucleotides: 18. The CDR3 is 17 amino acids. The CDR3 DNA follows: TGTGCCAGCAGGCCTACCGGGACAGGTAAGGTCCCCCATGGCTACACCTTC. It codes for CASRPTGTGKVPHGYTF.

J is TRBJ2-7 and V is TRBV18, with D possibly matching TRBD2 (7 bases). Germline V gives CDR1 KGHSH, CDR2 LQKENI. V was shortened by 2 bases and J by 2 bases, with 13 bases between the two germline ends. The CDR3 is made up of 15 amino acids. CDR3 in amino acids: CASSPLEGGPYEQYF. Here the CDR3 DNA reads TGTGCCAGCTCACCATTGGAGGGGGGGCCCTACGAGCAGTACTTC.

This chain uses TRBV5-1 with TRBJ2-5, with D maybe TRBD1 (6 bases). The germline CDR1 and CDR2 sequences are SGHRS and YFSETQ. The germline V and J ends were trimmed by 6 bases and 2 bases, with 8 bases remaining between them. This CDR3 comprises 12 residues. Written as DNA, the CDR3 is TGCGCCAGCAAGACAGGACAAGAGACCCAGTACTTC. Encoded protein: CASKTGQETQYF.

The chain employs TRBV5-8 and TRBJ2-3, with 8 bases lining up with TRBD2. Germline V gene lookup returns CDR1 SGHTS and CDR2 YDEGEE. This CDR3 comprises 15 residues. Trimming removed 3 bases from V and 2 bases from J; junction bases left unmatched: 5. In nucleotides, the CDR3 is TGTGCCAGCAGCTCCTTAGCGGGGAACACAGATACGCAGTATTTT. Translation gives CASSSLAGNTDTQYF. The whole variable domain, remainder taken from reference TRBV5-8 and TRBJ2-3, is EAGVTQSPTHLIKTRGQQATLRCSPISGHTSVYWYQQALGLGLQFLLWYDEGEERNRGNFPPRFSGRQFPNYSSELNVNALELEDSALYLCASSSLAGNTDTQYFGPGTRLTVL.

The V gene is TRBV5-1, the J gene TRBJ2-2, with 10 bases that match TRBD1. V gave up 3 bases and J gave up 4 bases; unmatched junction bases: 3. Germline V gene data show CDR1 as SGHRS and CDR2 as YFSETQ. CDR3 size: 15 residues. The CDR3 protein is CASSSDRGSTGELFF. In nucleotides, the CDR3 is TGCGCCAGCAGCTCGGACAGGGGGAGCACCGGGGAGCTGTTTTTT.

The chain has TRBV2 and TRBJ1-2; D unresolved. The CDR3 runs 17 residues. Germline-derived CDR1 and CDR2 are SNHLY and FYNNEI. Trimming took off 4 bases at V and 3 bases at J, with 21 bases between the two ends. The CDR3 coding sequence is TGTGCCAGCAGTGTTTTTTCGGGCCTCGGGCGGGACTATGGCTACACCTTC. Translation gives CASSVFSGLGRDYGYTF.

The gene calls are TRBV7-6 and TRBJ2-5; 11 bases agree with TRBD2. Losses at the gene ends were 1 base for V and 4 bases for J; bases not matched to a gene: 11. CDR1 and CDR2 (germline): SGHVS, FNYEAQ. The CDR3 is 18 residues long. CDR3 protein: CASSLGTSGGGWRETQYF. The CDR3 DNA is TGTGCCAGCAGCTTAGGAACTAGCGGGGGAGGTTGGAGAGAGACCCAGTACTTC.

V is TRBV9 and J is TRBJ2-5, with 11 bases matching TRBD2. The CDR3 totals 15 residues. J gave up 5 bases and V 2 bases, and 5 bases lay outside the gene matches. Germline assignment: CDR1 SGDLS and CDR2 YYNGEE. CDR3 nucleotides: TGTGCCAGCAGCGTTAGCGGGGGGGCCTTCGAGACCCAGTACTTC. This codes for CASSVSGGAFETQYF.

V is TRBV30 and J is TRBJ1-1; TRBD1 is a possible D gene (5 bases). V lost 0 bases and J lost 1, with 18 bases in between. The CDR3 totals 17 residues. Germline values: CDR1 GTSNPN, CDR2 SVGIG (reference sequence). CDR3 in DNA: TGTGCCTGGAGTGTACGGGGACTTGGTATCGGGAACACTGAAGCTTTCTTT. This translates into CAWSVRGLGIGNTEAFF.

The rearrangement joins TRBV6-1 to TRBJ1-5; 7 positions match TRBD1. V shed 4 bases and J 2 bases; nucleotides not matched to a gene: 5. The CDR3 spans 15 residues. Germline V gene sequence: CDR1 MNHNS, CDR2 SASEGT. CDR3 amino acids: CASSAVQGGNQPQHF. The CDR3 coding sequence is TGTGCCAGCAGTGCAGTGCAGGGGGGCAATCAGCCCCAGCATTTT.

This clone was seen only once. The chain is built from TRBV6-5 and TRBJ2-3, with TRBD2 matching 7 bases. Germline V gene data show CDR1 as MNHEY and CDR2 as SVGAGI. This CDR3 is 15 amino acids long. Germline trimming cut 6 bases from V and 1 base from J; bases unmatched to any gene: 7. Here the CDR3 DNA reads TGTGCCAGCAGGAGCTATAGCGGGCGCACAGATACGCAGTATTTT. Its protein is CASRSYSGRTDTQYF.

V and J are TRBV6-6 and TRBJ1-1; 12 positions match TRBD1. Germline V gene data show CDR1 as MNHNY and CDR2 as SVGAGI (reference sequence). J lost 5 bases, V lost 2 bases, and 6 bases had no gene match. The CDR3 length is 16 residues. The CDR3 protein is CASSYRDRGRRTEAFF. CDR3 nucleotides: TGTGCCAGCAGTTACCGGGACAGGGGGCGCAGAACTGAAGCTTTCTTT.

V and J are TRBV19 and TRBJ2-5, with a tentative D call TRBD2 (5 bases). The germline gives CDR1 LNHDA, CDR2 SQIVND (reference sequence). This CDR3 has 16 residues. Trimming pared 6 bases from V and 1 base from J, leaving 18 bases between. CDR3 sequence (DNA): TGTGCCAGTAGCCACCCCCGCGGACTCAGCCAAGAGACCCAGTACTTC. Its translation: CASSHPRGLSQETQYF. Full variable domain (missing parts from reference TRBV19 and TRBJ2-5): DGGITQSPKYLFRKEGQNVTLSCEQNLNHDAMYWYRQDPGQGLRLIYYSQIVNDFQKGDIAEGYSVSREKKESFPLTVTSAQKNPTAFYLCASSHPRGLSQETQYFGPGTRLLVL.

For the CDR3, the DNA is TGTGCCAGCAGCTACTTCCGGGCGGGGGGGCCCCTAGATACGCAGTATTTT. Its translation: CASSYFRAGGPLDTQYF. This chain joins TRBV7-8 and TRBJ2-3; TRBD2 matches 9 bases. CDR3 size: 17 residues. V trimming: 4 bases; J trimming: 5 bases; junction bases outside the gene matches: 13. Germline assignment: CDR1 SGHVS and CDR2 FQNEAQ.

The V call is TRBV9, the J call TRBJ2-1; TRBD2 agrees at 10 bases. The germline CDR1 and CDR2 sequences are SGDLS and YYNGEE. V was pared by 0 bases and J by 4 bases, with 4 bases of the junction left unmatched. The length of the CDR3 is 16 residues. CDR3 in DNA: TGTGCCAGCAGCGTAGTAGCGGGGGGAAGTTACAATGAGCAGTTCTTC. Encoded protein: CASSVVAGGSYNEQFF.

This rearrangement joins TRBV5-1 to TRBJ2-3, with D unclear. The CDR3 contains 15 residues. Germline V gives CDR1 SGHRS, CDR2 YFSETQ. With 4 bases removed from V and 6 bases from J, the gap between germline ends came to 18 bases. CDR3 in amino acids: CASSLATRGSDTQYF. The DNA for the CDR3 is TGCGCCAGCAGCCTCGCCACACGTGGTTCGGATACGCAGTATTTT.

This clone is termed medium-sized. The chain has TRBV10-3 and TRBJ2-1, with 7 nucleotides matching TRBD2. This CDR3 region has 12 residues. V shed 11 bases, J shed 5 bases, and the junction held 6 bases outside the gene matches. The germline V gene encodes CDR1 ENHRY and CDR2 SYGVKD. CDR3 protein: CAVSSGDNEQFF. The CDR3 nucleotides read TGTGCCGTCTCTAGCGGTGACAATGAGCAGTTCTTC.

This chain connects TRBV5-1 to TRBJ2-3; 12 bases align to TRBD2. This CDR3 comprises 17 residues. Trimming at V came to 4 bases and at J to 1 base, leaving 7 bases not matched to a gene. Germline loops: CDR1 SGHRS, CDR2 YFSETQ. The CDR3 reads CASSPGLAGLGTDTQYF. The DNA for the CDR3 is TGCGCCAGCAGCCCCGGACTAGCGGGGCTAGGCACAGATACGCAGTATTTT.

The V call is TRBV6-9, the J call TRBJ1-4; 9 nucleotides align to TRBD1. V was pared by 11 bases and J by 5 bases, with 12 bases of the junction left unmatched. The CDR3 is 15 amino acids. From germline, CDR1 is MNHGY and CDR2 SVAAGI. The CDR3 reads CAGNRDRARNEKLFF. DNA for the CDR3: TGTGCCGGAAACCGGGACAGGGCCCGAAATGAAAAACTGTTTTTT.

CDR3 protein: CASSSRDLATEAFF. DNA of the CDR3: TGTGCCAGCAGCTCCAGAGATCTAGCCACTGAAGCTTTCTTT. This chain links TRBV5-4 with TRBJ1-1, with no clear D. This CDR3 contains 14 residues. The germline V gene encodes CDR1 SGHNT and CDR2 YYREEE (reference sequence). V dropped 3 bases and J dropped 4 bases, with 13 bases sitting between them.

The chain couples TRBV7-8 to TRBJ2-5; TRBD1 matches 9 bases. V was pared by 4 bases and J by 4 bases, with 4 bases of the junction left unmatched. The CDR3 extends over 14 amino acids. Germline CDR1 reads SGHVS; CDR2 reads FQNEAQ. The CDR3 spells CASSYGQGRETQYF. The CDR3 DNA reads TGTGCCAGCAGCTACGGACAGGGGAGAGAGACCCAGTACTTC.

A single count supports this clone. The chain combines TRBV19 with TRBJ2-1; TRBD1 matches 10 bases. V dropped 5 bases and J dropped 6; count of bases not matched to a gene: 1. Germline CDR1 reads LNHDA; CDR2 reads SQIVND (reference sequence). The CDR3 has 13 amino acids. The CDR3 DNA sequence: TGTGCCAGTAGTCGGGACAGGGGCAATGAGCAGTTCTTC. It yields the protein CASSRDRGNEQFF.

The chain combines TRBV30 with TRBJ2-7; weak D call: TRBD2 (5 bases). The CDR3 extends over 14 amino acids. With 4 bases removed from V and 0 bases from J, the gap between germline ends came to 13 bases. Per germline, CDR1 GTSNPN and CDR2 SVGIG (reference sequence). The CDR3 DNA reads TGTGCCTGGACTGCCCTTGGGAGCTCCTACGAGCAGTACTTC. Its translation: CAWTALGSSYEQYF.

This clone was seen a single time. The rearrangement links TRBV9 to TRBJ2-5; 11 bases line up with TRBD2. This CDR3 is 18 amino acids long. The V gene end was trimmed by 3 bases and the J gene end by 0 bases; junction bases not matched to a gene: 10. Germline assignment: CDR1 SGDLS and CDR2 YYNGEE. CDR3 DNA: TGTGCCAGCAGCGCGTACCCGACTAGCGGGACGTACCAAGAGACCCAGTACTTC. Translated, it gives CASSAYPTSGTYQETQYF.